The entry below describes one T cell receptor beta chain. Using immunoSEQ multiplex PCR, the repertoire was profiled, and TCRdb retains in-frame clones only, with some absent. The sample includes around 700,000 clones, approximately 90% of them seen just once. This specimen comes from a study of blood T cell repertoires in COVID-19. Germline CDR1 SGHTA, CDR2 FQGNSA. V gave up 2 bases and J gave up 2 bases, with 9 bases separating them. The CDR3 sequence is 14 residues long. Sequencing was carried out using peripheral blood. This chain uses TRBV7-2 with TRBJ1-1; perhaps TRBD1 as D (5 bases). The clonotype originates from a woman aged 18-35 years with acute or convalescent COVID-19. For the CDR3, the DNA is TGTGCCAGCAGCTTAAGACAGACAAACACTGAAGCTTTCTTT. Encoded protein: CASSLRQTNTEAFF. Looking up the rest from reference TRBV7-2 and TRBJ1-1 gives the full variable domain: GAGVSQSPSNKVTEKGKDVELRCDPISGHTALYWYRQSLGQGLEFLIYFQGNSAPDKSGLPSDRFSAERTGGSVSTLTIQRTQQEDSAVYLCASSLRQTNTEAFFGQGTRLTVV.